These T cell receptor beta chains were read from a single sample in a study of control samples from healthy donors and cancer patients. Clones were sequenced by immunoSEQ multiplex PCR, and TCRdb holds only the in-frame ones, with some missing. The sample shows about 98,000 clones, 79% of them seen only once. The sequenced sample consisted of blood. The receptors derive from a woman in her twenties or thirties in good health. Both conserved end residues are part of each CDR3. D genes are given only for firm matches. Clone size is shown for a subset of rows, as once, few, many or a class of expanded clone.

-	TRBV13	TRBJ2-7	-	TGTGCCAGCAGCTCCTCTCAGACAGGAATGGGCTCCTACGAGCAGTACTTC	CASSSSQTGMGSYEQYF
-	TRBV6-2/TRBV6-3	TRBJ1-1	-	TGTGCCAGCAGTTACCCGGAGGAGGGCAGGCTATTAGCTTTCTTT	CASSYPEEGRLLAFF
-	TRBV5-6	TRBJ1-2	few	TGTGCCAGCACGCAAACCTCGGGACCGCGAAACTATGGCTACACCTTC	CASTQTSGPRNYGYTF
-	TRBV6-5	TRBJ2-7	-	TGTGCCAGCAAGGTCACGGACTACTACGAGCAGTACTTC	CASKVTDYYEQYF
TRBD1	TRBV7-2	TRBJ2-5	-	TGTGCCAGCAGCTTAACGAGGCTAAACAGGGGAGAGACCCAGTACTTC	CASSLTRLNRGETQYF
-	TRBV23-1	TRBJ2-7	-	TGCGCCAGCAGTCAATCGCGAAGGGACTCCCCTCCCTACGAGCAGTACTTC	CASSQSRRDSPPYEQYF
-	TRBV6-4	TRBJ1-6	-	TGTGCCAGCAGTGGGAAAATGGGTTCACCCCTCCACTTT	CASSGKMGSPLHF
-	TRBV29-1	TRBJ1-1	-	TGCAGCGACGGACGGTACTCCGAAGCTTTCTTT	CSDGRYSEAFF
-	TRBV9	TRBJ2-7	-	TGTGCCAGCAGCGCCACACCCCAGGGCTACGAGCAGTACTTC	CASSATPQGYEQYF
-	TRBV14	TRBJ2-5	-	TGTGCCAGCAGCCAGGGGCTGCGAGAGACCCAGTACTTC	CASSQGLRETQYF
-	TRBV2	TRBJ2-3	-	TGTGCCAGCAGTGAAACGGGGATCACAGATACGCAGTATTTT	CASSETGITDTQYF
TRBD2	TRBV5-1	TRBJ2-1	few	TGCGCCAGCAGCTTCGTTAAGCGGGGGGGCGTCCACAATGAGCAGTTCTTC	CASSFVKRGGVHNEQFF
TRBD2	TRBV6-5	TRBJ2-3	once	TGTGCCAGCAGTACCTCAGCGGGGCGCACAGATACGCAGTATTTT	CASSTSAGRTDTQYF
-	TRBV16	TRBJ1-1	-	TGTGCCAGCAGCCGACAGGAGCTGAACACTGAAGCTTTCTTT	CASSRQELNTEAFF
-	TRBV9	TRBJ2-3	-	TGTGCCAGCAGCGTAGTTAAAGGGGGGCAGTATTTT	CASSVVKGGQYF
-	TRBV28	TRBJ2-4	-	TGTGCCAGCAGTCCCCGGGGGGCCAAAAACATTCAGTACTTC	CASSPRGAKNIQYF
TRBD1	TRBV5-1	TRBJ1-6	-	TGCGCCAGCAGCTTACAGGGGGCTTCCTATAATTCACCCCTCCACTTT	CASSLQGASYNSPLHF
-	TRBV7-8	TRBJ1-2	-	TGTGCCAGCACTCCTTCCGGGACATACTATGGCTACACCTTC	CASTPSGTYYGYTF
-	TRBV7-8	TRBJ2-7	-	TGTGCCAGCAGCTTAGCAGGGACCCACTACGAGCAGTACTTC	CASSLAGTHYEQYF
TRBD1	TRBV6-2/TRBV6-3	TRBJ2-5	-	TGTGCCAGCAGCAACTACAGGGGTACACAAGAGACCCAGTACTTC	CASSNYRGTQETQYF
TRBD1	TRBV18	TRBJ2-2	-	TGTGCCAGCTCACTAGACAGGGGAGACACCGGGGAGCTGTTTTTT	CASSLDRGDTGELFF
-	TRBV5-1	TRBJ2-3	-	TGCGCCAGCGGGGGAGGGACAGGCCGCACAGATACGCAGTATTTT	CASGGGTGRTDTQYF
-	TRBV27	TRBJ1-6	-	TGTGCCAGCAGTTCCCGGGACGGCTATAATTCACCCCTCCACTTT	CASSSRDGYNSPLHF
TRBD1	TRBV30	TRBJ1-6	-	TGTGCCTGGAGGGTGGACAGGGCGAATAATTCACCCCTCCACTTT	CAWRVDRANNSPLHF
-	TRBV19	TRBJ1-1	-	TGTGCCAGTAAGGTTTGGGGGAGGAGCACTGAAGCTTTCTTT	CASKVWGRSTEAFF
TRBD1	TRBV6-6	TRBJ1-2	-	TGTGCCAGCAGTCTTCGGACAGGGGGGATCGTAGCCTATGGCTACACCTTC	CASSLRTGGIVAYGYTF
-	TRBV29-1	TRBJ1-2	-	TGCAGCGTTGAAGAAGGAGGGGTAGCCTATGGCTACACCTTC	CSVEEGGVAYGYTF
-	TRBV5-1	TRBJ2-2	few	TGCGCCAGCAGCCCTCCGACAATTCGCACCGGGGAGCTGTTTTTT	CASSPPTIRTGELFF
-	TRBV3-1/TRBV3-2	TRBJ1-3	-	TGTGCCAGCAGCCTAGGGACCTTGAGAAACACCATATATTTT	CASSLGTLRNTIYF
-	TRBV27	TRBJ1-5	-	TGTGCCAGCAGTCCTCTCCCCATAGTTAACAGGGGCAATCAGCCCCAGCATTTT	CASSPLPIVNRGNQPQHF
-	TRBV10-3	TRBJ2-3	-	TGTGCCATCAGTGCTTCACGGTTGGATACGCAGTATTTT	CAISASRLDTQYF
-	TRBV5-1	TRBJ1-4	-	TGCGCCAGCAGCTTCGGGGGCGTAAGTGAAAAACTGTTTTTT	CASSFGGVSEKLFF
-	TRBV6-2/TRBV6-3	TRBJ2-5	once	TGTGCCAGCAGTTACGGGCCTGTCGGGACCCAGTACTTC	CASSYGPVGTQYF
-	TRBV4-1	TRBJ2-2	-	TGCGCCAGCAGCCCGTCCCGGGACTTAGCCTCCACCGGGGAGCTGTTTTTT	CASSPSRDLASTGELFF
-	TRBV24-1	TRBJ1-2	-	TGTGCCACCGGGGACGGCATCTATGGCTACACCTTC	CATGDGIYGYTF
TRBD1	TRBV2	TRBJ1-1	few	TGTGCCAGCAGACTAGAGGACAGGTCCACCGATGAAGCTTTCTTT	CASRLEDRSTDEAFF
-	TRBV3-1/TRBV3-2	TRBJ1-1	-	TGTGCCAGCAGCCAAGATGTGACTGAAGCTTTCTTT	CASSQDVTEAFF
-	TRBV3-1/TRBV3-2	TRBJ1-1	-	TGTGCCAGCAGCTTCTCATTTGGGGTGAACACTGAAGCTTTCTTT	CASSFSFGVNTEAFF
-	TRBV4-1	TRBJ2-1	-	TGCGCCAGCAGCCATTTATATGCCCGGCCTCGCGAGCAGTTCTTC	CASSHLYARPREQFF
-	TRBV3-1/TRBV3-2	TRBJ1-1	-	TGTGCCAGCAGCCAAGTCAGGGGCACTGAAGCTTTCTTT	CASSQVRGTEAFF
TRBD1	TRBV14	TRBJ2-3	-	TGTGCCAGCAGCCAAGACAGGGGGCTAGATACGCAGTATTTT	CASSQDRGLDTQYF